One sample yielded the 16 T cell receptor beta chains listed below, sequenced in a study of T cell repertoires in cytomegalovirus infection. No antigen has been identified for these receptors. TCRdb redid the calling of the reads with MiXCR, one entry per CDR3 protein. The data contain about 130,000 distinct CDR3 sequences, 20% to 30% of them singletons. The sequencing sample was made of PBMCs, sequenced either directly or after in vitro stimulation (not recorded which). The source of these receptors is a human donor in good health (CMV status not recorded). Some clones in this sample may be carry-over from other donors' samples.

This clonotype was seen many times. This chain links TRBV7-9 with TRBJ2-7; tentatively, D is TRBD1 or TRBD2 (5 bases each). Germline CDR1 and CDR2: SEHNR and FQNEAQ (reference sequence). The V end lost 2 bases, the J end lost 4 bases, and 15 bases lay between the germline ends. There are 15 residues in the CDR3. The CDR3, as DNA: TGTGCCAGCAGCTTATCTCAGGGAGACTTATACGAGCAGTACTTC. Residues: CASSLSQGDLYEQYF.

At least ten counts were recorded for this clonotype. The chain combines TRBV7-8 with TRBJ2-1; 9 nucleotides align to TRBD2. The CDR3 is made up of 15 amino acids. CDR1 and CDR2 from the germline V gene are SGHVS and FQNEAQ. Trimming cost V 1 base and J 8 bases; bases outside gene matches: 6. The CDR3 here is CASSLVAGGIDEQFF. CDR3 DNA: TGTGCCAGCAGCTTAGTGGCGGGAGGGATTGATGAGCAGTTCTTC.

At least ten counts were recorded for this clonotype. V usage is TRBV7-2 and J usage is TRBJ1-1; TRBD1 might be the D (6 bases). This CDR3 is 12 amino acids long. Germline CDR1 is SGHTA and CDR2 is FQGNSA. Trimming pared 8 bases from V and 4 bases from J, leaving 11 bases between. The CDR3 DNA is TGTGCCAGCGACAGGTCGGGCACTGAAGCTTTCTTT. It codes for CASDRSGTEAFF.

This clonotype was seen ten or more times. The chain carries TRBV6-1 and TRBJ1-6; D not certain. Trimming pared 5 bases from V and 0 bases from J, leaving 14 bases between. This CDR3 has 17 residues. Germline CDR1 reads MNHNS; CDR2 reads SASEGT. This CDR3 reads CASSPSTGSSYNSPLHF. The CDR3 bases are TGTGCCAGCAGTCCCTCAACCGGGAGCTCCTATAATTCACCCCTCCACTTT.

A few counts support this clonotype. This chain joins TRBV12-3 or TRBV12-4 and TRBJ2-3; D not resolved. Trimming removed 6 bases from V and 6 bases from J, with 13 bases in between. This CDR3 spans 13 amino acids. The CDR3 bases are TGTGCCAGCAGGCTTCGACTCGAGGATACGCAGTATTTT. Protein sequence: CASRLRLEDTQYF.

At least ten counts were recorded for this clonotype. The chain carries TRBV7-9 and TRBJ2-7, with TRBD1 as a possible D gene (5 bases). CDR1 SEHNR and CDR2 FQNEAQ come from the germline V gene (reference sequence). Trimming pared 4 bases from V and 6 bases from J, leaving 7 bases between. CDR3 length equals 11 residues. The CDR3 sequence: CASSWGGEQYV. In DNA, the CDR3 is TGTGCCAGCAGCTGGGGCGGCGAGCAGTACGTC.

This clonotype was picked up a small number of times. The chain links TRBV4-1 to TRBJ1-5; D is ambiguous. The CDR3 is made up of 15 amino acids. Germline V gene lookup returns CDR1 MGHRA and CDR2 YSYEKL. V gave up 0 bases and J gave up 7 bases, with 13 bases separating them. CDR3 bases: TGCGCCAGCAGCCAAGACCGGAGCCCGAGCCAGCCCCAGCATTTT. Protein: CASSQDRSPSQPQHF.

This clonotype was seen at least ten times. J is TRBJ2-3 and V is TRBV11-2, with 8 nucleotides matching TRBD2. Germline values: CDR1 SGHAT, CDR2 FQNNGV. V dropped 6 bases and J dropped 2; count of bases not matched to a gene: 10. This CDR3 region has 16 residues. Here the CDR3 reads CASRYGVGRATDTQYF. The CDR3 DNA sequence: TGTGCCAGCAGATACGGTGTCGGGAGGGCCACAGATACGCAGTATTTT. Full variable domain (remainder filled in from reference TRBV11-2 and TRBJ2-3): EAGVAQSPRYKIIEKRQSVAFWCNPISGHATLYWYQQILGQGPKLLIQFQNNGVVDDSQLPKDRFSAERLKGVDSTLKIQPAKLEDSAVYLCASRYGVGRATDTQYFGPGTRLTVL.

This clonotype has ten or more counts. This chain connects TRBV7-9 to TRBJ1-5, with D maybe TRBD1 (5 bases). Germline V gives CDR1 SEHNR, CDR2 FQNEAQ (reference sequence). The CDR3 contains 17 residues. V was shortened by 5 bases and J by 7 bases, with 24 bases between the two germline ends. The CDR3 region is CASSPQPAQGAGQPQHF. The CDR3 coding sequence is TGTGCCAGCAGCCCCCAGCCTGCCCAGGGAGCAGGGCAGCCCCAGCATTTT.

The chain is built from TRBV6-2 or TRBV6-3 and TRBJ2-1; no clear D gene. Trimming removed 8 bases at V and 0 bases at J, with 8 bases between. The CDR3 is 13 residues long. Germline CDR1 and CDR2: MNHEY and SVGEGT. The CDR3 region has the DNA TGTGCCAGCTCCGGGTACTCCTACAATGAGCAGTTCTTC. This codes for CASSGYSYNEQFF.

CDR3 amino acids: CSVLGQNTEAFF. CDR3 in DNA: TGCAGCGTTCTGGGCCAGAACACTGAAGCTTTCTTT. The genes are TRBV29-1 and TRBJ1-1; D is unresolved. With 5 bases removed from V and 1 base from J, the gap between germline ends came to 8 bases. The germline CDR1 and CDR2 sequences are SQVTM and ANQGSEA. The CDR3 covers 12 residues.

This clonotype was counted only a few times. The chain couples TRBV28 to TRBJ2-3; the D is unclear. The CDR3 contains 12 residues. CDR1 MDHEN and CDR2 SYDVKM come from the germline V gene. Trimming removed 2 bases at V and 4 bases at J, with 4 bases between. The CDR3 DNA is TGTGCCAGCAGTTTAAATGCAGATACGCAGTATTTT. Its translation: CASSLNADTQYF.

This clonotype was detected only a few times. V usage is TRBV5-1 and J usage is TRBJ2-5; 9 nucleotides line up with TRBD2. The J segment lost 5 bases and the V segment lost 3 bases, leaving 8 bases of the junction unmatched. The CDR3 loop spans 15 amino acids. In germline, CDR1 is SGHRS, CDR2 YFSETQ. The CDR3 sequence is CASSSGTSFFETQYF. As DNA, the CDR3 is TGCGCCAGCAGCTCCGGGACTAGCTTTTTCGAGACCCAGTACTTC. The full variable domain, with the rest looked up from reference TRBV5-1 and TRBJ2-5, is KAGVTQTPRYLIKTRGQQVTLSCSPISGHRSVSWYQQTPGQGLQFLFEYFSETQRNKGNFPGRFSGRQFSNSRSEMNVSTLELGDSALYLCASSSGTSFFETQYFGPGTRLLVL.

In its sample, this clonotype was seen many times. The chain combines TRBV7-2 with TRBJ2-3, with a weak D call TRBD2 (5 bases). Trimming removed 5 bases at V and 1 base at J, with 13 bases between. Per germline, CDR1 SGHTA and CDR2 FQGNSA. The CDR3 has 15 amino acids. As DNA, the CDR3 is TGTGCCAGCAGCCGAGAGGGCTCCGGCACAGATACGCAGTATTTT. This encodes CASSREGSGTDTQYF.

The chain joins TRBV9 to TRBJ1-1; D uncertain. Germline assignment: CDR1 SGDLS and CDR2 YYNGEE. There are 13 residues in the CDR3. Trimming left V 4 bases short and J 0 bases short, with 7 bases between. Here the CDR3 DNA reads TGTGCCAGCAGCACCCGCATGAACACTGAAGCTTTCTTT. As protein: CASSTRMNTEAFF.

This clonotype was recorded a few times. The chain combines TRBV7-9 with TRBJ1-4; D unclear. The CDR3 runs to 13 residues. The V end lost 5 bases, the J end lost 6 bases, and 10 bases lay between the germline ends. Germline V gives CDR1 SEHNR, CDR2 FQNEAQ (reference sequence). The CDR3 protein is CASSVENDEKLFF. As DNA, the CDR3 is TGTGCCAGCAGCGTTGAGAATGATGAAAAACTGTTTTTT. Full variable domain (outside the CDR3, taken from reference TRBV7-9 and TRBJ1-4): DTGVSQNPRHKITKRGQNVTFRCDPISEHNRLYWYRQTLGQGPEFLTYFQNEAQLEKSRLLSDRFSAERPKGSFSTLEIQRTEQGDSAMYLCASSVENDEKLFFGSGTQLSVL.